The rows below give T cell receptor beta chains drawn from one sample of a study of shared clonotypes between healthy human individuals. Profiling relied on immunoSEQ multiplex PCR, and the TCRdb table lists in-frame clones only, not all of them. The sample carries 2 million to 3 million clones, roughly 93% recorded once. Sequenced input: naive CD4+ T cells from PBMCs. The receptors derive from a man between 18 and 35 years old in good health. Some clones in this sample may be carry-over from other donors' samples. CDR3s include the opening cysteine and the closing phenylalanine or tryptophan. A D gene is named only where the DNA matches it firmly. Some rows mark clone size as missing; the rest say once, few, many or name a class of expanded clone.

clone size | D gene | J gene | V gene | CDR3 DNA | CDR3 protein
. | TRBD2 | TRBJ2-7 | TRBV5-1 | TGCGCCAGCAGCTTGGGGCTAGCGGGAGTCCACGAGCAGTACTTC | CASSLGLAGVHEQYF
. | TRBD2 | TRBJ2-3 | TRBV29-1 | TGCAGCGTTGAGAGGGTAGCGGGAGGGGTAGATACGCAGTATTTT | CSVERVAGGVDTQYF
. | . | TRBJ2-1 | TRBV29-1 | TGCAGCGTTGAGAGCCCCCGGGTGGCCTACAATGAGCAGTTCTTC | CSVESPRVAYNEQFF
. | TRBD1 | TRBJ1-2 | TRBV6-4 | TGTGCCAGCAGGCCGGGACAGGGTAATGGCTACACCTTC | CASRPGQGNGYTF
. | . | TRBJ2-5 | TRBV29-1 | TGCAGCGTTGATACAGCGAGCGGCCAAGAGACCCAGTACTTC | CSVDTASGQETQYF
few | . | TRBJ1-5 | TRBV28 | TGTGCCAGCGGACAGACGAATCAGCCCCAGCATTTT | CASGQTNQPQHF
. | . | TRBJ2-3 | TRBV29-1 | TGCAGCGTTGAATTAGCGGACACAGATACGCAGTATTTT | CSVELADTDTQYF
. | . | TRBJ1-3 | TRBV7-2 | TGTGCCAGCAGCTTAGGGGGTGGTAGGGAGGGAGCTGGAAACACCATATATTTT | CASSLGGGREGAGNTIYF
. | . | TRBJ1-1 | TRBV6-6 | TGTGCCAGCAGCTACCGGGTCGCGCTTGAAGCTTTCTTT | CASSYRVALEAFF
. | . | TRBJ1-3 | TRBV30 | TGTGCCTGGGGAACCCCATCTGGAAACACCATATATTTT | CAWGTPSGNTIYF
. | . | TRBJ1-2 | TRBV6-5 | TGTGCCAGCAGCCTAGGTCGACAGGCCTATGGCTACACCTTC | CASSLGRQAYGYTF
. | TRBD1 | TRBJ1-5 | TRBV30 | TGTGCCTGGAACAGGGGGGGATCCCAGCCCCAGCATTTT | CAWNRGGSQPQHF
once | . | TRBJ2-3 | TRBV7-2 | TGTGCCAGCAGCTTATCCCTAGATACGCAGTATTTT | CASSLSLDTQYF
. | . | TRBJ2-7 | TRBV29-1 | TGCAGCGGTAGACTAGGGCGCGCCTACGAGCAGTACTTC | CSGRLGRAYEQYF
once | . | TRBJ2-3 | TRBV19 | TGTGCCAGTAGTCCCCGGGGCAGAGGTGGCACAGATACGCAGTATTTT | CASSPRGRGGTDTQYF
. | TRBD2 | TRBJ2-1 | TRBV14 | TGTGCCAGCAGCCAAGAGAAAAAACCGGGACTAGCGGGAATTGAGCAGTTCTTC | CASSQEKKPGLAGIEQFF
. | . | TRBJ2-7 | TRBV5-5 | TGTGCCAGCAGCCCGGAGTGGGTCCTTGCGGGCGAGCAGTACTTC | CASSPEWVLAGEQYF
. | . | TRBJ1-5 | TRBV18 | TGTGCCAGCTCCCCTACCTTAGGGGAATATAGCAATCAGCCCCAGCATTTT | CASSPTLGEYSNQPQHF
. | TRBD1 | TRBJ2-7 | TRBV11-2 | TGTGCCAGCAGCTTAGACCGGACGAGGAGGACAGGCGCCTACGAGCAGTACTTC | CASSLDRTRRTGAYEQYF
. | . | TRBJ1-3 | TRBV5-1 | TGCGCCAGCAGCTTGGCGGATGGCTCTGGAAACACCATATATTTT | CASSLADGSGNTIYF
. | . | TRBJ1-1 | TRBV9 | TGTGCCAGCAGCGTAGTGCCCGGACAGAACACTGAAGCTTTCTTT | CASSVVPGQNTEAFF
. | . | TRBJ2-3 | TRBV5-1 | TGCGCCAGCAGCCAGCGGATCACAGATACGCAGTATTTT | CASSQRITDTQYF
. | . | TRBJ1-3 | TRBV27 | TGTGCCAGCACTTCTGGCCTGGGCACCATATATTTT | CASTSGLGTIYF
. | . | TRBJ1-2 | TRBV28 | TGTGCCAGCACGGCAGGAGGCTTCTATGGCTACACCTTC | CASTAGGFYGYTF
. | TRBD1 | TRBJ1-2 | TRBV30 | TGTGCCTGGAGTGTAGGGGGCCCACAGGGCTACACCTTC | CAWSVGGPQGYTF
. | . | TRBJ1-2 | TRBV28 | TGTGCCAGCAGTCACCCGGAGGGGGGAACAGTCTACACCTTC | CASSHPEGGTVYTF
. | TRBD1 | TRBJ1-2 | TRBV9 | TGTGCCAGCAGCGCGACCCCGGTCAGGGGGGCCCTGTCGGGAGGCTACACCTTC | CASSATPVRGALSGGYTF
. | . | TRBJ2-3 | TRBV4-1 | TGCGCCAGCAGCCTCACCCTCAAGAGGTTTCGGACAGCAGCCACAGATACGCAGTATTTT | CASSLTLKRFRTAATDTQYF
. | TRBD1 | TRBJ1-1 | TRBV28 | TGTGCCAGCAGAAGGAGGGGGACAGGGGGCACCCCTGAAGCTTTCTTT | CASRRRGTGGTPEAFF
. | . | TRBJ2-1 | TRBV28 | TGTGCCAGCCAGCTTCCTGGGGGAGACAATGAGCAGTTCTTC | CASQLPGGDNEQFF
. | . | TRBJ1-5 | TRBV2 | TGTGCCAGCAGTGAAGTGTGGGGATCCCAGCCCCAGCATTTT | CASSEVWGSQPQHF
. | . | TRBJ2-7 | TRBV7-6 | TGTGCCAGCAGCCCCCCCCGGGGCGAGCAGTACTTC | CASSPPRGEQYF
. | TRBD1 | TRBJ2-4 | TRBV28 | TGTGCCAGCAGCCGCTCGGGACAGGGAAACATTCAGTACTTC | CASSRSGQGNIQYF
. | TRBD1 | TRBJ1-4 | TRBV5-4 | TGTGCCAGCAGCCAAACCGGGACAGGGGTTGAAAAACTGTTTTTT | CASSQTGTGVEKLFF
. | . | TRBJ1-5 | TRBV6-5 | TGTGCCAGCCAGAGGGAGGGCAATCAGCCCCAGCATTTT | CASQREGNQPQHF
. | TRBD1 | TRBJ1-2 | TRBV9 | TGTGCCAGCAGCGCGATTTACAGGGGAGGCGGCTACACCTTC | CASSAIYRGGGYTF
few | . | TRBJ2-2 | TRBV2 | TGTGCCAGTGGGGTGGTGAACACCGGGGAGCTGTTTTTT | CASGVVNTGELFF
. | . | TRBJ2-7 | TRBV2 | TGTGCAATAGCGGAAGGGTACGAGCAGTACTTC | CAIAEGYEQYF
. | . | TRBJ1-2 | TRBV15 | TGTGCCACCAGCAGAGCGTGGACGGCTAACTATGGCTACACCTTC | CATSRAWTANYGYTF
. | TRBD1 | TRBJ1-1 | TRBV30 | TGTGCCTGGAGTGCTATGGGACAGGTGAACACTGAAGCTTTCTTT | CAWSAMGQVNTEAFF
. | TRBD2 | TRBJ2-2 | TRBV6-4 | TGTGCCAGCAGTGACTCGCGGGAGGGCACCGGGGAGCTGTTTTTT | CASSDSREGTGELFF
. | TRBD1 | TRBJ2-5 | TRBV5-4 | TGTGCCAGCAGCCACCCGGGACAGACTCAAGAGACCCAGTACTTC | CASSHPGQTQETQYF
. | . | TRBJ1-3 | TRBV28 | TGTGCCAGCAGTTTCGAGGATGGAGGGAGAAACACCATATATTTT | CASSFEDGGRNTIYF
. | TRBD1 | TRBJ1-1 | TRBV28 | TGTGCCAGCAGTTCGGGACAGGTGAACACTGAAGCTTTCTTT | CASSSGQVNTEAFF
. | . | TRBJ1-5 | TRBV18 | TGTGCCAGCTCCCAGGACAGCCCCAATCAGCCCCAGCATTTT | CASSQDSPNQPQHF
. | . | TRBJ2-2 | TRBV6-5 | TGTGCCAGCAGCCTCGAGGTTTTGCACGGGGAGCTGTTTTTT | CASSLEVLHGELFF
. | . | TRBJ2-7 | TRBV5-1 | TGCGCCAGCAGCTTGACGGGAGTGCCCTACGAGCAGTACTTC | CASSLTGVPYEQYF